The next 15 T cell receptor beta chains were all read from a single sample in a study of blood T cell repertoires in COVID-19. TCRdb's table, derived via immunoSEQ multiplex PCR, lists solely in-frame clones and lacks some. The data show over 200,000 clones, 80% to 90% seen once. The sample consisted of PBMCs or T cells enriched from blood (not recorded which). The origin of the receptors is a woman in her 30s who had been exposed to COVID-19.

The CDR3 DNA reads TGTGCCAGCAGCCAAGAGGGCTGGGAGTACTTC. Protein sequence: CASSQEGWEYF. The chain recombines TRBV3-1 (or the pseudogene TRBV3-2) with TRBJ2-7; D is unclear. Trimming left V 0 bases short and J 11 bases short, with 8 bases between. Germline loops: CDR1 LGHDT, CDR2 YNNKEL (reference sequence). This CDR3 has 11 residues.

About this clone: Other DNA sequences from this sample encode an identical CDR3 as well. The J gene is TRBJ2-1, the V gene TRBV9, with D perhaps TRBD1 (5 bases). The V gene lost 0 bases and the J gene lost 1 base, with 8 bases spanning the gap. CDR1 and CDR2 from the germline V gene are SGDLS and YYNGEE. The CDR3 length is 15 residues. The CDR3 bases are TGTGCCAGCAGCGTAGGGGGCAGGTCCTACAATGAGCAGTTCTTC. It specifies CASSVGGRSYNEQFF.

This chain links TRBV3-1 (or the pseudogene TRBV3-2) with TRBJ1-1; a weak D match, TRBD1 (5 bases). This CDR3 is built from 14 residues. Trimming removed 0 bases from V and 8 bases from J, with 13 bases in between. Germline loops: CDR1 LGHDT, CDR2 YNNKEL (reference sequence). The CDR3 region has the DNA TGTGCCAGCAGCCAAGAACTGGCAGGGCCCGAAGCTTTCTTT. Amino acid sequence: CASSQELAGPEAFF.

The J gene is TRBJ1-6, the V gene TRBV3-1 (or the pseudogene TRBV3-2); 7 nucleotides agree with TRBD1. The length of the CDR3 is 16 residues. Germline V gives CDR1 LGHDT, CDR2 YNNKEL (reference sequence). The V gene end was trimmed by 1 base and the J gene end by 5 bases; junction bases not matched to a gene: 5. For the CDR3, the DNA is TGTGCCAGCAGCCAAGCGACAGGGTATAATAATTCACCCCTCCACTTT. Protein product: CASSQATGYNNSPLHF.

The CDR3 protein is CSVQAGGVTGELFF. In DNA form, the CDR3 reads TGCAGCGTGCAAGCGGGAGGTGTCACCGGGGAGCTGTTTTTT. The chain links TRBV29-1 to TRBJ2-2, with TRBD2 identical over 9 bases. The CDR3 runs 14 residues. The germline V gene has CDR1 SQVTM and CDR2 ANQGSEA. V trimming: 6 bases; J trimming: 4 bases; junction bases outside the gene matches: 6.

This chain joins TRBV18 and TRBJ2-7, with 10 bases aligning to TRBD1. V trimming: 5 bases; J trimming: 3 bases; junction bases outside the gene matches: 10. This CDR3 has 16 residues. CDR1 and CDR2 from the germline V gene are KGHSH and LQKENI. CDR3 DNA sequence: TGTGCCAGCTCAATTGGGACAGGGGACATCTACTACGAGCAGTACTTC. As protein: CASSIGTGDIYYEQYF.

This chain links TRBV11-2 with TRBJ2-7, with a weak D call TRBD2 (5 bases). Trimming stripped 6 bases from V and 3 bases from J, with 18 bases between. This CDR3 is built from 15 residues. Germline assignment: CDR1 SGHAT and CDR2 FQNNGV. The CDR3 sequence is CASSRDWASFYEQYF. As DNA, the CDR3 is TGTGCCAGCAGTAGAGATTGGGCTAGCTTCTACGAGCAGTACTTC.

The chain has TRBV9 and TRBJ2-2, with 7 bases identical to TRBD2. Germline V CDR1 and CDR2: SGDLS, YYNGEE. The ends lost 4 bases at V and 3 bases at J; junction bases unmatched: 15. This CDR3 contains 18 residues. The CDR3 nucleotides are TGTGCCAGCAGCTTTAAGCGGGATCCGGGTTGGGACACCGGGGAGCTGTTTTTT. Protein: CASSFKRDPGWDTGELFF.

V is TRBV7-9 and J is TRBJ1-1; D is unclear. Per the germline V gene, CDR1 is SEHNR and CDR2 is FQNEAQ (reference sequence). The CDR3 loop spans 14 amino acids. The V end was cut by 7 bases, the J end by 2 bases, with 14 bases between. The CDR3 reads CASTPAAGNTEAFF. The CDR3 DNA sequence: TGTGCCAGCACCCCCGCAGCAGGTAACACTGAAGCTTTCTTT.

The chain is built from TRBV3-1 (or the pseudogene TRBV3-2) and TRBJ2-1, with 11 positions matching TRBD2. The CDR3 has 16 amino acids. The V gene's germline CDR1 is LGHDT and CDR2 YNNKEL (reference sequence). Unmatched junction bases numbered 8, after V lost 5 bases and J lost 5 bases. This CDR3 is CASSEATSGSNNEQFF. In DNA, the CDR3 is TGTGCCAGCAGCGAAGCTACTAGCGGGAGCAACAATGAGCAGTTCTTC.

This sequence joins TRBV28 and TRBJ1-6; D remains ambiguous. The CDR3 covers 13 residues. V lost 10 bases and J lost 7, with 14 bases in between. In germline, CDR1 is MDHEN, CDR2 SYDVKM. The CDR3 loop reads CATLTALNSPLHF. CDR3 bases: TGTGCCACCCTGACTGCATTGAATTCACCCCTCCACTTT.

This chain joins TRBV30 and TRBJ1-2, with D unresolved. This CDR3 has 13 amino acids. The germline V and J ends were trimmed by 0 bases and 5 bases, with 10 bases remaining between them. The germline CDR1 and CDR2 sequences are GTSNPN and SVGIG (reference sequence). CDR3 loop: CAWSVGFGYGYTF. The CDR3 DNA follows: TGTGCCTGGAGTGTAGGATTCGGGTATGGCTACACCTTC.

This chain links TRBV29-1 with TRBJ2-5, with a weak D call TRBD1 (6 bases). This CDR3 has 13 residues. V lost 5 bases, J lost 4 bases, and 14 bases lay in between. Germline CDR1 SQVTM, CDR2 ANQGSEA. This CDR3 is CSVLGEGGETQYF. The CDR3 DNA reads TGCAGCGTTTTAGGGGAAGGGGGAGAGACCCAGTACTTC. Full variable domain (missing parts from reference TRBV29-1 and TRBJ2-5): SAVISQKPSRDICQRGTSLTIQCQVDSQVTMMFWYRQQPGQSLTLIATANQGSEATYESGFVIDKFPISRPNLTFSTLTVSNMSPEDSSIYLCSVLGEGGETQYFGPGTRLLVL.

This clone was seen just once. CDR3 loop: CASSARLAGGPDETQYF. Written as DNA, the CDR3 is TGTGCCAGCAGCGCCCGACTAGCGGGAGGGCCGGATGAGACCCAGTACTTC. This chain uses TRBV7-9 with TRBJ2-5; 14 bases are a match to TRBD2. The V and J ends lost 5 bases and 5 bases, in that order; junction bases with no gene match: 10. Germline V gives CDR1 SEHNR, CDR2 FQNEAQ (reference sequence). The CDR3 runs to 17 residues.

This rearrangement joins TRBV2 to TRBJ2-4; weak D call: TRBD1 (7 bases). Germline CDR1 SNHLY, CDR2 FYNNEI. The CDR3 contains 24 residues. V was pared by 3 bases and J by 0 bases, with 36 bases between. The CDR3 region has the DNA TGTGCCAGCAGTGATGTCCGCTACAAGGGGGGAGCACAAAGACAGGGAGTAGCCAAAAACATTCAGTACTTC. Its protein is CASSDVRYKGGAQRQGVAKNIQYF.